This is a list of T cell receptor beta chains from one sample in a study of cytomegalovirus exposure and HLA in healthy donors. Libraries were prepared by immunoSEQ multiplex PCR; TCRdb keeps only in-frame clonotypes and omits some of them. The sample holds some 190,000 clones, roughly 81% seen once. The sample was PBMCs. These receptors all come from a woman in her 30s in good health and CMV-seropositive. CDR3s include the opening cysteine and the closing phenylalanine or tryptophan. D genes are given only for firm matches. Some rows have no size entry. The others give once, few or many, or a class for an expanded clone.

V	J	D	size	DNA	CDR3
TRBV5-1	TRBJ2-2	-	-	TGCGCCAGCAGCCGGGGGGCGCTTAGCGGGGAGCTGTTTTTT	CASSRGALSGELFF
TRBV5-1	TRBJ2-4	-	-	TGCGCCAGCAGGGGTTTCGGGAACATTCAGTACTTC	CASRGFGNIQYF
TRBV5-1	TRBJ1-1	-	-	TGCGCCAGCAGCTTTGGGGGCAGAAACACTGAAGCTTTCTTT	CASSFGGRNTEAFF
TRBV18	TRBJ2-1	-	-	TGTGCCAGCTCACCACGGGGCCTCCAATATGCGAATGAGCAGTTCTTC	CASSPRGLQYANEQFF
TRBV27	TRBJ2-7	TRBD1	few	TGTGCCAGCAGCCAACGCCTGGTGCGACAGGGAAAGCCCTACGAGCAGTACTTC	CASSQRLVRQGKPYEQYF
TRBV4-2	TRBJ1-2	-	-	TGTGCCAGCAGCCAACCGGGATTAACCACCGGCTACACCTTC	CASSQPGLTTGYTF
TRBV4-1	TRBJ2-6	TRBD2	-	TGCGCCAGCAGCCAACTTGGGCTAGCGGGGTCGAGGGCTGGGGCCAACGTCCTGACTTTC	CASSQLGLAGSRAGANVLTF
TRBV30	TRBJ1-5	TRBD1	-	TGTGCCTGGAGAGAACAGGGGAGTCAGCCCCAGCATTTT	CAWREQGSQPQHF
TRBV7-9	TRBJ2-7	TRBD1	-	TGTGCCAGCAGCCCACTAGGGACAGGTGACGAGCAGTACTTC	CASSPLGTGDEQYF
TRBV2	TRBJ2-2	TRBD1	-	TGTGCCAGCAGATCCGACAGGGCGACCACCGGGGAGCTGTTTTTT	CASRSDRATTGELFF
TRBV4-3	TRBJ2-3	TRBD2	-	TGCGCCAGCAGCCAAGTTAGGGCTAGCGGCGCCCCGCAGTATTTT	CASSQVRASGAPQYF
TRBV25-1	TRBJ2-7	-	-	TGTGCCAGCAGTGATTTTAGCGAGCAGTACTTC	CASSDFSEQYF
TRBV29-1	TRBJ2-1	-	-	TGCAGCGTCCGAAGGGGTGATGAGCAGTTCTTC	CSVRRGDEQFF
TRBV28	TRBJ1-1	-	-	TGTGCCAGCAGTTTTTTCCGGGAGACTGAAGCTTTCTTT	CASSFFRETEAFF
TRBV10-3	TRBJ1-4	-	-	TGTGCCATCAGTGACAGGTTAGAAGAAAAACTGTTTTTT	CAISDRLEEKLFF
TRBV2	TRBJ2-7	TRBD1	few	TGTGCCAGCAGGGTGACAGGGGGCTATTACGAGCAGTACTTC	CASRVTGGYYEQYF
TRBV5-6	TRBJ1-1	-	once	TGTGCCAGCAGCGTTATAAGCCCCGTAACCATGACTGAAGCTTTCTTT	CASSVISPVTMTEAFF
TRBV14	TRBJ1-3	-	-	TGTGCCAGCAGGAGGATGGCTGGAAACACCATATATTTT	CASRRMAGNTIYF
TRBV9	TRBJ2-1	TRBD1	-	TGTGCCAGCAGCGCTTCAGGGGGCAAATGGGATGAGCAGTTCTTC	CASSASGGKWDEQFF
TRBV14	TRBJ1-2	-	few	TGTGCCAGCAGCCCACTTCGGGGGGCCGGCTATGGCTACACCTTC	CASSPLRGAGYGYTF
TRBV5-1	TRBJ2-7	TRBD2	-	TGCGCCAGCAGCTTGACTAGCGGGTTCTACGAGCAGTACTTC	CASSLTSGFYEQYF
TRBV6-6	TRBJ1-2	-	-	TGTGCCAGCAGTTACCCCCCCGACAGTACCTATGGCTACACCTTC	CASSYPPDSTYGYTF
TRBV5-1	TRBJ2-3	TRBD2	-	TGCGCCAGCAGCTTGTCACGACTAGCGGAGACAGATACGCAGTATTTT	CASSLSRLAETDTQYF
TRBV7-9	TRBJ2-3	TRBD2	-	TGTGCCAGCAGCTTAGGACTAGCGGGAGATACGCAGTATTTT	CASSLGLAGDTQYF
TRBV7-2	TRBJ2-2	-	-	TGTGCCAGCAGCTTAGGGCTGATCACCGGGGAGCTGTTTTTT	CASSLGLITGELFF
TRBV27	TRBJ2-7	TRBD2	-	TGTGCCAGCAGCCCCATGGCGGCTAGCGGTACCTACGAGCAGTACTTC	CASSPMAASGTYEQYF